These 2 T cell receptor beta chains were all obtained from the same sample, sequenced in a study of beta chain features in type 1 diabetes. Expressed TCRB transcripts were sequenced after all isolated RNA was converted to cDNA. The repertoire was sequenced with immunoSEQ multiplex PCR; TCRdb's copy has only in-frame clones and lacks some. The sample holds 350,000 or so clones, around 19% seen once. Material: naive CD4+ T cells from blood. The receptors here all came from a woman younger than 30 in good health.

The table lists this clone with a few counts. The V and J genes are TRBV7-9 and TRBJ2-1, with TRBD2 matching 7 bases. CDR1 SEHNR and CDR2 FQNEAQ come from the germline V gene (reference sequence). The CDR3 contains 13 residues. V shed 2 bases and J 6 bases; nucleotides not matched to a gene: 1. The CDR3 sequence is CASSLPGGNEQFF. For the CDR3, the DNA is TGTGCCAGCAGCTTACCGGGGGGCAATGAGCAGTTCTTC. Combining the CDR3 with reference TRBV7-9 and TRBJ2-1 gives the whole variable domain DTGVSQNPRHKITKRGQNVTFRCDPISEHNRLYWYRQTLGQGPEFLTYFQNEAQLEKSRLLSDRFSAERPKGSFSTLEIQRTEQGDSAMYLCASSLPGGNEQFFGPGTRLTVL.

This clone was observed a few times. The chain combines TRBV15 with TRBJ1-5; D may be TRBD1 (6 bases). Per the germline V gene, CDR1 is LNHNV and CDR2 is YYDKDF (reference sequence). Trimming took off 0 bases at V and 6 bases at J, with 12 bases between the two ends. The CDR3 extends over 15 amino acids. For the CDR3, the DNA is TGTGCCACCAGCAGAGACGACAGGCTGCTTCAGCCCCAGCATTTT. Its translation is CATSRDDRLLQPQHF.